Ten or more counts support the clone carrying this T cell receptor (beta chain). Its antigen is still unknown. The data belong to a study of human T cells and chemical hapten exposure. Whole-study results and caveats: Expanded TCR counts at PT1 were positively correlated with the patch test score.

TCRdb analysed the RACE reads with MiXCR anew, one entry per CDR3 protein. Of approximately 32,000 distinct CDR3 sequences in the sample, 12% were seen once. The CDR3 length is 11 residues. Trimming left V 5 bases short and J 7 bases short, with 9 bases between. CDR1 and CDR2 from the germline V gene are SGHAT and FQNNGV. Regarding time point: pre-sensitization, week 0. The treatment was: therapeutic diphenylcyclopropenone sensitization with weekly scalp DPC. Unseparated into fractions, whole blood served as the source from which total RNA was extracted. The donor pool consisted of alopecia patients aged 18 to 70 years, considered suitable for DPC.

V is TRBV11-2 and J is TRBJ2-7; D not certain. This receptor was identified in a woman in her 40s with alopecia areata. Some clones in this sample may be carry-over from other donors' samples. The sample here was whole blood, taken in connection with sensitization to the hapten diphenylcyclopropenone (DPC). The CDR3 loop reads CASSAQTEQYF. CDR3 bases: TGTGCCAGCAGCGCCCAGACAGAGCAGTACTTC. Supplemented by reference TRBV11-2 and TRBJ2-7, the full variable domain reads EAGVAQSPRYKIIEKRQSVAFWCNPISGHATLYWYQQILGQGPKLLIQFQNNGVVDDSQLPKDRFSAERLKGVDSTLKIQPAKLEDSAVYLCASSAQTEQYFGPGTRLTVT.